This T cell receptor (beta chain) was captured in a study of OX40 agonist ivuxolimab in advanced cancers. Study background: Of the patients, three showed partial responses, one with hepatocellular carcinoma and two with cutaneous melanoma.

As to this clone: Its antigen is still unknown.

Whole-study results and caveats: Near-lowest levels of clonal expansion characterized partial responders at 0.1-3.0 mg/kg.

The CDR3 has 17 amino acids. V shed 1 base and J shed 7 bases, with 23 bases lying between them. CDR1 and CDR2 (germline): SGHDN, FVKESK. Libraries were prepared by immunoSEQ multiplex PCR; TCRdb keeps only in-frame clonotypes and omits some of them. The data hold under 85,000 clones, with 87% observed a single time. Blood was sampled at baseline, cycle 4 day 1, and cycle 7 day 1. The sample in question was CD4+ or CD8+ T cells sorted from blood, obtained in a trial of the OX40 agonist ivuxolimab. J is TRBJ2-7 and V is TRBV14; D ambiguous. This sequence originates from an adult with an advanced solid tumor such as melanoma, head and neck, liver or kidney cancer. DNA of the CDR3: TGTGCCAGCAGCCAAGGAGAAGGACCCCGGAAGGGTTGGGAGCAGTACTTC. Its translation is CASSQGEGPRKGWEQYF.